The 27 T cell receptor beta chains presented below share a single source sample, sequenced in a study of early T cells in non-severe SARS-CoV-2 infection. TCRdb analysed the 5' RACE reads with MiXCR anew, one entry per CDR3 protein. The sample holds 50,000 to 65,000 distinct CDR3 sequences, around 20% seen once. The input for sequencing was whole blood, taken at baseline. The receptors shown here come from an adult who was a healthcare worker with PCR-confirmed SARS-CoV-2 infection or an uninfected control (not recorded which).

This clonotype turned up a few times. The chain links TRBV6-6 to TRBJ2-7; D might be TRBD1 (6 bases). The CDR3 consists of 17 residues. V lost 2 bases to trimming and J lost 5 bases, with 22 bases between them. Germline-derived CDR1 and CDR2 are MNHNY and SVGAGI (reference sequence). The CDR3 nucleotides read TGTGCCAGCAGTTACAGAGGACAGATCCTGCTGGTTAACGAGCAGTACTTC. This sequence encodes CASSYRGQILLVNEQYF.

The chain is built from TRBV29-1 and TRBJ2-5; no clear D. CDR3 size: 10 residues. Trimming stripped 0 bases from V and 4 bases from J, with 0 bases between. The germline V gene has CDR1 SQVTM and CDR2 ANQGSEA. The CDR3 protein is CSVEEETQYF. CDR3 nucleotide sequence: TGCAGCGTTGAAGAAGAGACCCAGTACTTC.

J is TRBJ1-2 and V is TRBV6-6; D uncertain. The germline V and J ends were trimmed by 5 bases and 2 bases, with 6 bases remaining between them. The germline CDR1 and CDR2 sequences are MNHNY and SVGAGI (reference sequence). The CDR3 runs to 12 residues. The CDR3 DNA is TGTGCCAGCAGTCCAGCCAACTATGGCTACACCTTC. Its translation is CASSPANYGYTF.

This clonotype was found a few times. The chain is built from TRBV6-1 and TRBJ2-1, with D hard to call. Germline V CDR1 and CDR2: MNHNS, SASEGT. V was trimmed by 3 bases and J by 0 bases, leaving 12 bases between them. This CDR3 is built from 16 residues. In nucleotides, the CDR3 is TGTGCCAGCAGTGACCAGCTCCAAAGCTCCTACAATGAGCAGTTCTTC. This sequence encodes CASSDQLQSSYNEQFF.

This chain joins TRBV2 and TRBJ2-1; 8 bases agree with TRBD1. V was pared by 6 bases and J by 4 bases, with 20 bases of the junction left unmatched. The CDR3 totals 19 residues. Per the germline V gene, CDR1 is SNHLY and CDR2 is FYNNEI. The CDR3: CASRPPRTGSFYEYNEQFF. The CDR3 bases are TGTGCCAGCAGACCCCCGAGGACAGGGAGTTTCTATGAGTACAATGAGCAGTTCTTC.

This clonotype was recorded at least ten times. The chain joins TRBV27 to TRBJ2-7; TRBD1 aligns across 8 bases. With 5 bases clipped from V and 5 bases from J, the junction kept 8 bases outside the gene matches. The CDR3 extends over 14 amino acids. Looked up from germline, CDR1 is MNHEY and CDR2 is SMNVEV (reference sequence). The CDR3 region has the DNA TGTGCCAGCAGTGACAGGGGAGTTTCGGACGAGCAGTACTTC. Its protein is CASSDRGVSDEQYF.

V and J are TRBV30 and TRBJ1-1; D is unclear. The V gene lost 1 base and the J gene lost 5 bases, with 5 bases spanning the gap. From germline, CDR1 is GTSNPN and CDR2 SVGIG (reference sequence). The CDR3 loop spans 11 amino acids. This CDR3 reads CAWSGRTEAFF. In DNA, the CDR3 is TGTGCCTGGAGTGGGAGAACTGAAGCTTTCTTT.

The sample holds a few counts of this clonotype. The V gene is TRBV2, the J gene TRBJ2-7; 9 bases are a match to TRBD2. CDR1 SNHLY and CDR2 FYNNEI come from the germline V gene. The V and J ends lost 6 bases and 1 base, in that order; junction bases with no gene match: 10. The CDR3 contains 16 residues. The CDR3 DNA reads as TGTGCCAGCAGGGAGATAAGCGGGGGGCCTTCCTACGAGCAGTACTTC. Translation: CASREISGGPSYEQYF.

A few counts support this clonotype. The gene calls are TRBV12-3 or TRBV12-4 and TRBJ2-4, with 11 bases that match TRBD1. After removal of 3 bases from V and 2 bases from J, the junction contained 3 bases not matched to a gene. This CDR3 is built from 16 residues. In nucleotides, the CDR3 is TGTGCCAGCAGTTTGGGGACAGGGGGTACCAAAAACATTCAGTACTTC. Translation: CASSLGTGGTKNIQYF.

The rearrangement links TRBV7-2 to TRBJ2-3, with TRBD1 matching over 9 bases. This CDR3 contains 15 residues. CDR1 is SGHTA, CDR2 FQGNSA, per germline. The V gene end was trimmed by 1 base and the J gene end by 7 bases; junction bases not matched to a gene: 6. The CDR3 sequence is CASSLGGQGRNTQYF. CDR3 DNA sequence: TGTGCCAGCAGCTTAGGGGGACAGGGAAGGAATACGCAGTATTTT.

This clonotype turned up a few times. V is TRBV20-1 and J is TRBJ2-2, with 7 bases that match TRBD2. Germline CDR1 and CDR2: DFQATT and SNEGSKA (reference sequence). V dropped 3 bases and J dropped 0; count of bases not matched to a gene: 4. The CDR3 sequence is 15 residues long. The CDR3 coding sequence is TGCAGTGCTAGTCTGGGGGGGGCGAACACCGGGGAGCTGTTTTTT. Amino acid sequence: CSASLGGANTGELFF.

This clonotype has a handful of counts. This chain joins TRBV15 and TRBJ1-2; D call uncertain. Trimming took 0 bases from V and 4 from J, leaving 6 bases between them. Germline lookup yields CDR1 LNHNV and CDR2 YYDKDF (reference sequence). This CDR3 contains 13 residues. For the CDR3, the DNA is TGTGCCACCAGCAGAGACAGAACCTATGGCTACACCTTC. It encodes CATSRDRTYGYTF.

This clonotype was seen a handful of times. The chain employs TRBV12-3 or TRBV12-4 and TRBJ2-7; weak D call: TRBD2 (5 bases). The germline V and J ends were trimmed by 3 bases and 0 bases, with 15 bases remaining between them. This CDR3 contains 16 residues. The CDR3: CASSFKKGRSSYEQYF. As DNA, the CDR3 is TGTGCCAGCAGTTTCAAGAAAGGGAGAAGCTCCTACGAGCAGTACTTC.

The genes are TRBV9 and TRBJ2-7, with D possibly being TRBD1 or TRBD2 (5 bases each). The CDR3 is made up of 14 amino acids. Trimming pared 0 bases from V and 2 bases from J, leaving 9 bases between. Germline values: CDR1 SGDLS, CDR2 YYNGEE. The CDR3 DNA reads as TGTGCCAGCAGCGTAGGGGACGGGCCCTACGAGCAGTACTTC. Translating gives CASSVGDGPYEQYF.

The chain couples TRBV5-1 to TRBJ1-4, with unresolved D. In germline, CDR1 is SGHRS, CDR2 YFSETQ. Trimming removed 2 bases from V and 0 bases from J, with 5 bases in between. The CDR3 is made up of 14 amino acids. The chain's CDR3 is CASSFDSTNEKLFF. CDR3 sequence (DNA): TGCGCCAGCAGCTTCGACTCAACTAATGAAAAACTGTTTTTT.

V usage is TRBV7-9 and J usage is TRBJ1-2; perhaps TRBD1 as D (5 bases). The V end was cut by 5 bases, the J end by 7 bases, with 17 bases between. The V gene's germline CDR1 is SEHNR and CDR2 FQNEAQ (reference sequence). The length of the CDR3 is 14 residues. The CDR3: CASSPLARGSGYTF. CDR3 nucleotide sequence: TGTGCCAGCAGCCCACTCGCCCGGGGGAGTGGCTACACCTTC.

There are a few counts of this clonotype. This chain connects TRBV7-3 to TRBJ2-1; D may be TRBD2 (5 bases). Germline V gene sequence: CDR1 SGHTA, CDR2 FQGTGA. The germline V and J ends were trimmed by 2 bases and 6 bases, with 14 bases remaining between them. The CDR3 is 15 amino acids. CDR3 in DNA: TGTGCCAGCAGCTTAGGGCTAGCCCCTCTCAATGAGCAGTTCTTC. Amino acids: CASSLGLAPLNEQFF.

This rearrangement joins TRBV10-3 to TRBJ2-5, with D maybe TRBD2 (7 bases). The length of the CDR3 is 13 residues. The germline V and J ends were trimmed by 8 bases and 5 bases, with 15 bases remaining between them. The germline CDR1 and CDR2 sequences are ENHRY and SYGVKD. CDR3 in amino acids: CAISGGPGETQYF. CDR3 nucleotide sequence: TGTGCCATCTCCGGGGGGCCAGGGGAGACCCAGTACTTC.

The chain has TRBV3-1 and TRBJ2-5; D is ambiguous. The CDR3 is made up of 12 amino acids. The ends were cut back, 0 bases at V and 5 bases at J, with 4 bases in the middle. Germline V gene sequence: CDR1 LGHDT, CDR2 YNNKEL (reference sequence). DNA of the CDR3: TGTGCCAGCAGCCAAGAAGGGGAGACCCAGTACTTC. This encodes CASSQEGETQYF.

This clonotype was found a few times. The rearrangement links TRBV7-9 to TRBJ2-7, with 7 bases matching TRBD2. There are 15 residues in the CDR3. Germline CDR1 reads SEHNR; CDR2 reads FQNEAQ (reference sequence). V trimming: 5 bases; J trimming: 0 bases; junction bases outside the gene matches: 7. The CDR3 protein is CASSPGAGSSYEQYF. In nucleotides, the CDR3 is TGTGCCAGCAGCCCAGGAGCGGGGAGCTCCTACGAGCAGTACTTC.

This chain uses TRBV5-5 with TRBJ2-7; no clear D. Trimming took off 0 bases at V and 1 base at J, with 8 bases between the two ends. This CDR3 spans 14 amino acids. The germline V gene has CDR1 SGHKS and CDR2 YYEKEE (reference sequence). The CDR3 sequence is CASSLAPGSYEQYF. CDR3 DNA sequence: TGTGCCAGCAGCTTGGCACCAGGATCCTACGAGCAGTACTTC.

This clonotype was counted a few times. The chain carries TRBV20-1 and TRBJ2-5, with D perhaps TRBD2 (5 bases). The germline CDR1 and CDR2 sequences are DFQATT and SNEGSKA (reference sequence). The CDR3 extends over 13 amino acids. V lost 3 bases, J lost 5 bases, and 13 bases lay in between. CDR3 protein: CSASSATPETQYF. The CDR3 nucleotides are TGCAGTGCTAGTAGCGCCACTCCGGAGACCCAGTACTTC.

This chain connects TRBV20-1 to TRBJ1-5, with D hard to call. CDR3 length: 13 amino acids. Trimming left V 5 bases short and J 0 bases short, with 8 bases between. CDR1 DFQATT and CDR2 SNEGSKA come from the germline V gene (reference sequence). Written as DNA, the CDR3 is TGCAGTGCTGGAGCGGCTAGCAATCAGCCCCAGCATTTT. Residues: CSAGAASNQPQHF.

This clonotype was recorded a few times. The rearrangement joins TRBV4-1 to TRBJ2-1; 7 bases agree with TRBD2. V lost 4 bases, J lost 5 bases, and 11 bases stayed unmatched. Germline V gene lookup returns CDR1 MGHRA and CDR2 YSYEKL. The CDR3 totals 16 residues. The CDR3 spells CASSPGEGSPHNEQFF. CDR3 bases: TGCGCCAGCAGCCCTGGGGAGGGGTCACCACACAATGAGCAGTTCTTC.

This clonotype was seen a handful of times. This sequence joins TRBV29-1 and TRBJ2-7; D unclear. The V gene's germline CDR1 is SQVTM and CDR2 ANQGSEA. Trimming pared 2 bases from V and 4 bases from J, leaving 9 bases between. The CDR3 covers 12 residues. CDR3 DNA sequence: TGCAGCGTTGAAATAGGCGCATACGAGCAGTACTTC. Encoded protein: CSVEIGAYEQYF.

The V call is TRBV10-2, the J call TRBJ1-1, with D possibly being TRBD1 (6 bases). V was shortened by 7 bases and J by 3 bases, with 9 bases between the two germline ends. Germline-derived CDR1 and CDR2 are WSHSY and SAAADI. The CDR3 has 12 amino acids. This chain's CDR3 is CASKQGDTEAFF. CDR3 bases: TGCGCCAGCAAACAGGGTGACACTGAAGCTTTCTTT.

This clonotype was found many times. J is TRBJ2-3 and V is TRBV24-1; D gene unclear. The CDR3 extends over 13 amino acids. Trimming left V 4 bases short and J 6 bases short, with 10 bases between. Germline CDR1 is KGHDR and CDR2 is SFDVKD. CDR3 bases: TGTGCCACCAGTGACAATTTGTGGGATACGCAGTATTTT. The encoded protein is CATSDNLWDTQYF.